This T cell receptor beta chain is from a study of cytomegalovirus exposure and HLA in healthy donors. Across the study: Early on, a data release was issued that held tens of millions of unique TCRs from HLA-typed donors. Findings of the study overall: Analysis was carried out at a later point, and it linked a missense DCLRE1C variant to TCR beta V- and J-gene trimming. TCR beta chains numbering more than 150 were designated cytomegalovirus-associated.

Germline V gene data show CDR1 as MDHEN and CDR2 as SYDVKM. This CDR3 is built from 15 residues. Vbeta (60) and Jbeta (13) primers were used in the PCR. Repertoires were generated with immunoSEQ multiplex PCR, while TCRdb's copy carries only in-frame clones and drops some. The sample lists more than 110,000 clones, about 70% occurring once. As concerns this clone: The antigen is undetermined. One junction end disagrees with the germline gene, perhaps due to a read error.

This clonotype was sampled from a man aged 18 to 29 in good health and CMV-seronegative. This chain joins TRBV28 and TRBJ1-1, with D tentatively TRBD1 (5 bases). The sample was PBMCs. The CDR3: CAGSLPPQGNTEAFF. The CDR3 DNA is TGTGCCGGCAGTCTACCCCCCCAGGGGAACACTGAAGCTTTCTTT.